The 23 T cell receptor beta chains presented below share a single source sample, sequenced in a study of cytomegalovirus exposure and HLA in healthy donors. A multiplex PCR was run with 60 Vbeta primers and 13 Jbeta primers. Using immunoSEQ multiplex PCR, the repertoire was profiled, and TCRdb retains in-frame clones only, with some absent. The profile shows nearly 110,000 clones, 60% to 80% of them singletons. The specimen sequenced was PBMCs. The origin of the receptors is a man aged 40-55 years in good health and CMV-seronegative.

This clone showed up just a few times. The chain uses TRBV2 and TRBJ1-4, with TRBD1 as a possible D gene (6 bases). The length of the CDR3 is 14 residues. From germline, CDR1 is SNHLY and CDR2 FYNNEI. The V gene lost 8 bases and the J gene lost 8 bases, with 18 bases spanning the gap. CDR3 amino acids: CASGRTEIGEKLFF. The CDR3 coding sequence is TGTGCCAGCGGCCGGACAGAGATCGGGGAAAAACTGTTTTTT.

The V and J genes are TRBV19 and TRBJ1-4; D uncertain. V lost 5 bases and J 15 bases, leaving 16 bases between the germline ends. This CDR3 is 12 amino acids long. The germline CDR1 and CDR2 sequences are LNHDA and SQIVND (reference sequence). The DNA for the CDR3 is TGTGCCAGTAGTTTGCGGGATCCCGCGGTGTTTTTT. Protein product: CASSLRDPAVFF.

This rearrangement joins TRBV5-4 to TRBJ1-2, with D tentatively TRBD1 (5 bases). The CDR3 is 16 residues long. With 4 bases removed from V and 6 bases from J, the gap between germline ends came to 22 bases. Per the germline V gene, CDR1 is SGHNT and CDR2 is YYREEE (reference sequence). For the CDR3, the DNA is TGTGCCAGCAGCCCCCGTAACGGGGGAGGGCGCGATGGCTACACCTTC. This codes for CASSPRNGGGRDGYTF.

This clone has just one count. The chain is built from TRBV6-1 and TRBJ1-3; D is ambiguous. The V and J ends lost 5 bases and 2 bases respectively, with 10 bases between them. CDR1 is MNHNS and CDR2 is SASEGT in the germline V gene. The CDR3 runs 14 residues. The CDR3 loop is CASSLSGAGNTIYF. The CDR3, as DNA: TGTGCCAGCAGTCTTAGCGGGGCTGGAAACACCATATATTTT.

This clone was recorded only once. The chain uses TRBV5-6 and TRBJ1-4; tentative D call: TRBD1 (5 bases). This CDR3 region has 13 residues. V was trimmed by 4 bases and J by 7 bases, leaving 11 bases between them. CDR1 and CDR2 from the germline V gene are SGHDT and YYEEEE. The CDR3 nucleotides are TGTGCCAGCAGCCGCGGGGCTTCTGAAAAACTGTTTTTT. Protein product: CASSRGASEKLFF.

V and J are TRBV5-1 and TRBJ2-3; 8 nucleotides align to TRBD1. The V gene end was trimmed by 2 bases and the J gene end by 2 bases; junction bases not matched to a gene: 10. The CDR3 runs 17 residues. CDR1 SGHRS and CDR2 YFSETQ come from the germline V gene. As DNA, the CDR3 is TGCGCCAGCAGCTTAGGTCAGGGGGCAGGGGACACAGATACGCAGTATTTT. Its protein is CASSLGQGAGDTDTQYF.

The CDR3 here is CASSEGPVDSGNTIYF. In DNA, the CDR3 is TGCGCCAGCAGCGAGGGCCCGGTTGACTCTGGAAACACCATATATTTT. The gene calls are TRBV5-1 and TRBJ1-3; D is unclear. The CDR3 runs to 16 residues. V dropped 4 bases and J dropped 0 bases, with 14 bases sitting between them. CDR1 and CDR2 (germline): SGHRS, YFSETQ.

The CDR3, as DNA: TGTGCCAGCAGCCCCCCAGGGGTTACGAACACCGGGGAGCTGTTTTTT. Amino acids: CASSPPGVTNTGELFF. V and J are TRBV5-6 and TRBJ2-2; the D gene is possibly TRBD1 (6 bases). The CDR3 consists of 16 residues. Trimming left V 4 bases short and J 0 bases short, with 13 bases between. From germline, CDR1 is SGHDT and CDR2 YYEEEE.

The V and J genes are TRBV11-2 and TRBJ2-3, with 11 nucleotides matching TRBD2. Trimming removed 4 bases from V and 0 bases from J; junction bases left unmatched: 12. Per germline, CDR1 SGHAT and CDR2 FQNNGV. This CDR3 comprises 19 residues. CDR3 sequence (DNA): TGTGCCAGCAGCTATCTCCTCGTTAGCGGGGGGGGAAGCACAGATACGCAGTATTTT. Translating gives CASSYLLVSGGGSTDTQYF. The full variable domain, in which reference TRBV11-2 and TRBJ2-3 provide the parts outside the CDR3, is EAGVAQSPRYKIIEKRQSVAFWCNPISGHATLYWYQQILGQGPKLLIQFQNNGVVDDSQLPKDRFSAERLKGVDSTLKIQPAKLEDSAVYLCASSYLLVSGGGSTDTQYFGPGTRLTVL.

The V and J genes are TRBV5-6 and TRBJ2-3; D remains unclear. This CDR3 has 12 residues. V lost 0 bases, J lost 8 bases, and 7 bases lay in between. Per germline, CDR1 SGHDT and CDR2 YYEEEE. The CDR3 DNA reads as TGTGCCAGCAGCTTGGGACTTAGTACGCAGTATTTT. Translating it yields CASSLGLSTQYF.

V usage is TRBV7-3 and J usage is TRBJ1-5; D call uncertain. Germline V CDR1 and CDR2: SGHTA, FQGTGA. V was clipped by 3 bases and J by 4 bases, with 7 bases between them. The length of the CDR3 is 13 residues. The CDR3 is CASSFGGNQPQHF. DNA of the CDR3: TGTGCCAGCAGCTTCGGCGGAAATCAGCCCCAGCATTTT.

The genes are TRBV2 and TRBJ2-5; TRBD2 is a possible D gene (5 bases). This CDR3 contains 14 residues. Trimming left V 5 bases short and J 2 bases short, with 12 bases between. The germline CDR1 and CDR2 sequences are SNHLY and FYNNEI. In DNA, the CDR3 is TGTGCCAGCAGTCACCAATCGGGGCAAGAGACCCAGTACTTC. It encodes CASSHQSGQETQYF.

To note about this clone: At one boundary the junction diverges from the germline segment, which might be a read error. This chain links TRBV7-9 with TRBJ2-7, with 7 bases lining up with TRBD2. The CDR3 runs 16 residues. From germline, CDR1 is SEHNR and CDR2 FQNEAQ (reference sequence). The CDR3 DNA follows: TGTTCCAGCAGCTTAGTGGTAGGGGAGGGTTTCCACGAGCAGTACTTC. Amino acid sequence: CSSSLVVGEGFHEQYF.

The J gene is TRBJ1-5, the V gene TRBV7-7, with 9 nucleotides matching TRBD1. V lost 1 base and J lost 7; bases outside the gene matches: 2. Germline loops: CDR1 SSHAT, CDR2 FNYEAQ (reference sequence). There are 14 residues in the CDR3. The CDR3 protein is CASSLDRGQQPQHF. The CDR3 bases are TGTGCCAGCAGCTTAGACAGGGGGCAACAGCCCCAGCATTTT.

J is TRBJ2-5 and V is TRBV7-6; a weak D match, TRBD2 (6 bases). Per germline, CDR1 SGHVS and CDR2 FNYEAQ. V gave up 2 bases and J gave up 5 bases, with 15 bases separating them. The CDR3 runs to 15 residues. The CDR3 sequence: CASSLNQGRGETQYF. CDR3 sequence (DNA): TGTGCCAGCAGCTTAAATCAGGGACGGGGGGAGACCCAGTACTTC.

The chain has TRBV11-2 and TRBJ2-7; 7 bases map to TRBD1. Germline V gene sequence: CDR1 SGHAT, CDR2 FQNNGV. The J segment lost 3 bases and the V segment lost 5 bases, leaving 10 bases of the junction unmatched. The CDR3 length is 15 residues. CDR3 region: CASSQDRPNHYEQYF. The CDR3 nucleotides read TGTGCCAGCAGCCAGGACAGGCCCAATCACTACGAGCAGTACTTC. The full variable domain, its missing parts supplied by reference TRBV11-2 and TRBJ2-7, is EAGVAQSPRYKIIEKRQSVAFWCNPISGHATLYWYQQILGQGPKLLIQFQNNGVVDDSQLPKDRFSAERLKGVDSTLKIQPAKLEDSAVYLCASSQDRPNHYEQYFGPGTRLTVT.

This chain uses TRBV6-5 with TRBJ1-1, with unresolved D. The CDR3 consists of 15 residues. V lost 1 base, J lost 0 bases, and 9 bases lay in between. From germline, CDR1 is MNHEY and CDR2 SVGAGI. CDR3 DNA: TGTGCCAGCAGTTACTTACGGAGTTTGAACACTGAAGCTTTCTTT. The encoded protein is CASSYLRSLNTEAFF.

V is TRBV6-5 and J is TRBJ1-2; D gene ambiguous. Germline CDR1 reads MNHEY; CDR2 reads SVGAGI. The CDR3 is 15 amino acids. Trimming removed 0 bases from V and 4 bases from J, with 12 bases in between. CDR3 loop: CASSYSRGRGYGYTF. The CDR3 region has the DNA TGTGCCAGCAGTTACTCTCGTGGAAGAGGCTATGGCTACACCTTC.

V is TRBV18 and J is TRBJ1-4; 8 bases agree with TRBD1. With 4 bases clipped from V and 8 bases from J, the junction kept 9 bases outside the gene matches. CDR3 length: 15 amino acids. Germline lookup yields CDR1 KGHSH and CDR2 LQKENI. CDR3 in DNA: TGTGCCAGCTCACTAAACTCAGGGGGCAGCGAAAAACTGTTTTTT. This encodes CASSLNSGGSEKLFF.

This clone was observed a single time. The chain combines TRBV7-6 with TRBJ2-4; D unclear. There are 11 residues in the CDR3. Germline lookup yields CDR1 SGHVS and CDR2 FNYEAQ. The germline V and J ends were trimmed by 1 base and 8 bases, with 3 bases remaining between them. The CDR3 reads CASSLVDIQYF. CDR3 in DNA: TGTGCCAGCAGCTTAGTCGACATTCAGTACTTC.

The CDR3 sequence is CARTPLGTTDRKANTGELFF. In nucleotides, the CDR3 is TGTGCCAGAACACCCCTAGGAACAACGGACAGGAAAGCGAACACCGGGGAGCTGTTTTTT. The V gene is TRBV2, the J gene TRBJ2-2, with 7 bases matching TRBD1. This CDR3 contains 20 residues. The germline CDR1 and CDR2 sequences are SNHLY and FYNNEI. V trimming: 9 bases; J trimming: 0 bases; junction bases outside the gene matches: 22.

CDR3 nucleotides: TGTGCCAGTAGTATAGCCGGGGGACAGCCCAATTCACCCCTCCACTTT. Its translation: CASSIAGGQPNSPLHF. The chain employs TRBV19 and TRBJ1-6; 7 nucleotides agree with TRBD1. Germline V gives CDR1 LNHDA, CDR2 SQIVND (reference sequence). The CDR3 has 16 residues. Trimming cost V 1 base and J 7 bases; bases outside gene matches: 7.

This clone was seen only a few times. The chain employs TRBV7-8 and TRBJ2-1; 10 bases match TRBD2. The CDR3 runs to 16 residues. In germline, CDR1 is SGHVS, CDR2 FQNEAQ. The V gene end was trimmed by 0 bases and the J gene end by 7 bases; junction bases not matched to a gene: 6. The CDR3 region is CASSLASGGVWNEQFF. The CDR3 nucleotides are TGTGCCAGCAGCTTAGCAAGCGGGGGGGTATGGAATGAGCAGTTCTTC. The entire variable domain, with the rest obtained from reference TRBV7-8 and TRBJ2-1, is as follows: GAGVSQSPRYKVAKRGQDVALRCDPISGHVSLFWYQQALGQGPEFLTYFQNEAQLDKSGLPSDRFFAERPEGSVSTLKIQRTQQEDSAVYLCASSLASGGVWNEQFFGPGTRLTVL.